This is a list of T cell receptor beta chains from one sample in a study of human thymus T cells. The table came from immunoSEQ multiplex PCR; TCRdb's copy has only in-frame clones and leaves some out. In the table there are tens of thousands of clones, over 85% of which are singletons. The sequencing sample was made of thymus tissue. All receptors come from a girl under three years old with a congenital heart defect but otherwise immunologically healthy. The CDR3 runs from the conserved cysteine through the conserved F or W. D genes are given only for firm matches. Clone sizes are given selectively: once, few, many, or a class where the clone is expanded.

j_call,d_call,v_call,cdr3_length,clone_size,cdr3_aa,cdr3_nt
TRBJ2-7,.,TRBV10-3,14,.,CATTNVSKTYEQYF,TGTGCCACGACAAACGTTTCGAAGACCTACGAGCAGTACTTC
TRBJ1-4,.,TRBV11-2,14,once,CASSGPRLGEKLFF,TGTGCCAGCAGCGGTCCGAGGCTCGGTGAAAAACTGTTTTTT
TRBJ2-7,.,TRBV18,18,.,CASSTMPRDKGIRVVQYF,TGTGCCAGCTCAACAATGCCTCGGGACAAGGGGATTCGGGTAGTGCAGTACTTC
TRBJ1-1,TRBD1,TRBV27,14,.,CASSTGQVNTEAFF,TGTGCCAGCAGTACCGGACAGGTTAACACTGAAGCTTTCTTT
TRBJ2-2,.,TRBV14,14,.,CASRLGTFTGELFF,TGTGCCAGCAGACTCGGGACTTTTACCGGGGAGCTGTTTTTT
TRBJ2-7,TRBD1,TRBV5-1,17,.,CASSSMRPGQGNYEQYF,TGCGCCAGCAGCTCCATGCGGCCCGGACAGGGGAATTACGAGCAGTACTTC
TRBJ2-7,.,TRBV12-5,13,.,CASGLWTAYEQYF,TGTGCTAGTGGTCTCTGGACAGCCTACGAGCAGTACTTC
TRBJ2-5,.,TRBV11-3,13,.,CASSLDGQETQYF,TGTGCCAGCAGCTTAGACGGACAAGAGACCCAGTACTTC
TRBJ2-7,TRBD2,TRBV27,16,.,CASSLYGREPTYEQYF,TGTGCCAGCAGTTTATATGGGCGGGAGCCAACCTACGAACAGTACTTC
TRBJ1-2,.,TRBV27,13,.,CASSSTGDYGYTF,TGTGCCAGCAGCTCCACAGGAGATTATGGCTACACCTTC
TRBJ2-4,TRBD1,TRBV19,18,.,CASSIVSHGAGGLDIQYF,TGTGCCAGTAGTATAGTTTCCCACGGGGCAGGGGGCTTAGACATTCAGTACTTC
TRBJ2-7,.,TRBV7-9,13,.,CASSSPYAYEQYF,TGTGCCAGCAGCTCCCCCTACGCCTACGAGCAGTACTTC
TRBJ2-7,TRBD2,TRBV4-1,15,.,CASTTPGPGEGEQYF,TGCGCCAGCACCACACCCGGCCCGGGGGAGGGGGAGCAGTACTTC
TRBJ2-1,.,TRBV5-1,14,.,CASSRTPPYNEQFF,TGCGCCAGCAGCCGGACTCCACCGTACAATGAGCAGTTCTTC
TRBJ2-2,TRBD1,TRBV7-9,16,.,CASTLHGTGNTGELFF,TGTGCCAGCACCTTACATGGGACAGGGAACACCGGGGAGCTGTTTTTT